One sample yielded the 3 T cell receptor beta chains listed below, sequenced in a study of T cells after yellow fever vaccination. A single record per CDR3 protein comes from TCRdb applying MiXCR to the 5' RACE reads. This sample has a few hundred thousand distinct CDR3 sequences, with 17% found just once. This specimen was PBMCs, taken 5 days after the first yellow fever vaccination. Every receptor here comes from a young man who received the YFV17D yellow fever vaccine.

This clonotype has only a few counts. The chain uses TRBV5-6 and TRBJ2-7, with TRBD1 matching 8 bases. The CDR3 runs to 12 residues. Looked up from germline, CDR1 is SGHDT and CDR2 is YYEEEE. Trimming at V came to 5 bases and at J to 6 bases, leaving 4 bases not matched to a gene. The CDR3 is CASSSGTGEQYV. The CDR3 DNA follows: TGTGCCAGCAGTTCCGGGACAGGCGAGCAGTACGTC.

In this sample, this clonotype turned up a few times. The V gene is TRBV7-9, the J gene TRBJ2-3; a weak D match, TRBD1 (7 bases). Trimming cost V 3 bases and J 1 base, with 14 bases left between them. CDR1 and CDR2 from the germline V gene are SEHNR and FQNEAQ (reference sequence). This CDR3 has 16 amino acids. DNA for the CDR3: TGTGCCAGCAGCTTCCAGGGGGGTAGAGGCACAGATACGCAGTATTTT. Residues: CASSFQGGRGTDTQYF.

The chain employs TRBV5-1 and TRBJ1-1; 7 nucleotides agree with TRBD1. Germline CDR1 is SGHRS and CDR2 is YFSETQ. This CDR3 has 15 amino acids. J lost 1 base, V lost 0 bases, and 3 bases had no gene match. The DNA of the CDR3 is TGCGCCAGCAGCTTGGGACAGGGCCCGAACACTGAAGCTTTCTTT. Translation: CASSLGQGPNTEAFF. Using reference TRBV5-1 and TRBJ1-1 for the parts outside the CDR3, the full variable domain is KAGVTQTPRYLIKTRGQQVTLSCSPISGHRSVSWYQQTPGQGLQFLFEYFSETQRNKGNFPGRFSGRQFSNSRSEMNVSTLELGDSALYLCASSLGQGPNTEAFFGQGTRLTVV.